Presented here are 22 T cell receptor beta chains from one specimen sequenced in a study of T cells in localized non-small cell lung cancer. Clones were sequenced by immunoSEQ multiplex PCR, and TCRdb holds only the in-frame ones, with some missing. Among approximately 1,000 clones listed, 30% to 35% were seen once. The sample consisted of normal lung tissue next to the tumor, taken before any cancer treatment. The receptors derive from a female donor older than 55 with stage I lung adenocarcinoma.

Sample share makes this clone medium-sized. CDR3 sequence (DNA): TGTGCCAGCAGCCCCTGGACTAGCGGGGGGGCAGATACGCAGTATTTT. Encoded protein: CASSPWTSGGADTQYF. The chain has TRBV11-3 and TRBJ2-3; 15 positions match TRBD2. The germline V gene has CDR1 SGHNT and CDR2 YENEEA. The junction had 4 bases not matched to a gene; V was cut back by 5 bases and J by 4 bases. The CDR3 length is 16 residues.

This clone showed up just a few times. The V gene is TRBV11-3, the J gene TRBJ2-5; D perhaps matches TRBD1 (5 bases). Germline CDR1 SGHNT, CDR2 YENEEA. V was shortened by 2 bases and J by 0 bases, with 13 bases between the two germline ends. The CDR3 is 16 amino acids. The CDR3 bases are TGTGCCAGCAGCTTAAGGGGTACTTCGTACCAAGAGACCCAGTACTTC. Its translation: CASSLRGTSYQETQYF.

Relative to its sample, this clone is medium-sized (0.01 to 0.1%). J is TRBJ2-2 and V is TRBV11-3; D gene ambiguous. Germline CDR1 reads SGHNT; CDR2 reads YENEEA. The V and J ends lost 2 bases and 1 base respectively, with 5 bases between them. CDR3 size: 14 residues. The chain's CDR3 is CASSLPGNTGELFF. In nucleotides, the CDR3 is TGTGCCAGCAGCTTACCGGGGAACACCGGGGAGCTGTTTTTT.

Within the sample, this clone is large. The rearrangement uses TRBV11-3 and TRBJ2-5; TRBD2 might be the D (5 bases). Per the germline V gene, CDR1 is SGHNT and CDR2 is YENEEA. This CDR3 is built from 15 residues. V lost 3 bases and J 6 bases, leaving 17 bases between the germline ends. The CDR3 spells CASSLVLGGGQTQYF. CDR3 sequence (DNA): TGTGCCAGCAGCTTGGTACTCGGTGGCGGGCAGACCCAGTACTTC.

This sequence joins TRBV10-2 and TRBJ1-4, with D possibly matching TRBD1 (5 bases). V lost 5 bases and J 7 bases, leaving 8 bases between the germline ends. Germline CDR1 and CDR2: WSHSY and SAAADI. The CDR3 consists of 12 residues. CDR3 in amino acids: CASSRDGEKLFF. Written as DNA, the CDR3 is TGCGCCAGCAGTCGGGACGGTGAAAAACTGTTTTTT.

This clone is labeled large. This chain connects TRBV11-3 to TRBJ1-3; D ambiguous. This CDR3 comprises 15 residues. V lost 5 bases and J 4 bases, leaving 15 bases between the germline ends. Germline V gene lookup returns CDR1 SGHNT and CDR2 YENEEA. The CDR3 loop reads CASSPNLSSGNTIYF. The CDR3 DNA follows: TGTGCCAGCAGCCCTAATCTTTCTTCCGGAAACACCATATATTTT.

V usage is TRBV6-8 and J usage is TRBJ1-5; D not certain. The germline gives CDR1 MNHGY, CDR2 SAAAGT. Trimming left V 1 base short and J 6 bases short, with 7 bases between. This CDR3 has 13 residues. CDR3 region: CASSYYLGQPQHF. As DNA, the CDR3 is TGTGCCAGCAGTTACTATCTAGGTCAGCCCCAGCATTTT.

In DNA, the CDR3 is TGTGCCAGTAGCCCCACTAGCGATACGCAGTATTTT. Its protein product is CASSPTSDTQYF. The chain has TRBV19 and TRBJ2-3, with D maybe TRBD2 (6 bases). The germline V gene encodes CDR1 LNHDA and CDR2 SQIVND (reference sequence). The CDR3 sequence is 12 residues long. V was trimmed by 6 bases and J by 6 bases, leaving 10 bases between them.

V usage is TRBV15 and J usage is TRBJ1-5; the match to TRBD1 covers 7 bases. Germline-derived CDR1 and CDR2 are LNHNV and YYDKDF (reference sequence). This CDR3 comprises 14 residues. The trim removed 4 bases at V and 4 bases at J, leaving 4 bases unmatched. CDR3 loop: CATSTGGLNQPQHF. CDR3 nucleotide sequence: TGTGCCACCAGCACAGGGGGTCTAAATCAGCCCCAGCATTTT.

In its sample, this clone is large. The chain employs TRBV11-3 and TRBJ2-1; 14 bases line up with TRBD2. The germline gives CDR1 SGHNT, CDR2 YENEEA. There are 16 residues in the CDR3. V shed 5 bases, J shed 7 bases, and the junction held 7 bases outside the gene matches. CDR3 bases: TGTGCCAGCAGCCGACTAGCGGGGGGGCAGAGTAATGAGCAGTTCTTC. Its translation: CASSRLAGGQSNEQFF.

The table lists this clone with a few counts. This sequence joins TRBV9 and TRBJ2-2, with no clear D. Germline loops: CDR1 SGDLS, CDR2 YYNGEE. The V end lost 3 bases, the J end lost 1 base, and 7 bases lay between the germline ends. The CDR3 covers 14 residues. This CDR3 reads CASSADLNTGELFF. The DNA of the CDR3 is TGTGCCAGCAGCGCCGACTTGAACACCGGGGAGCTGTTTTTT.

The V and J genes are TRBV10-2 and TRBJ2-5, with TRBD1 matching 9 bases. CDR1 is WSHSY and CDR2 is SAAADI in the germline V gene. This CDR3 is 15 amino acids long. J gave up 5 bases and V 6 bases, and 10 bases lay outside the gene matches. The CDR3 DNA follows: TGCGCCAGCAGAATCGGGACAGGGAAAAGTGAGACCCAGTACTTC. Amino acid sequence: CASRIGTGKSETQYF.

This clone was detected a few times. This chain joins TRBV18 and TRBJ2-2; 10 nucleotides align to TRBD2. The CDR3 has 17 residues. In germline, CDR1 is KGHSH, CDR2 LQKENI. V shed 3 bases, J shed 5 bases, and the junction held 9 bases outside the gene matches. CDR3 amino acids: CASSPASLAGVTGELFF. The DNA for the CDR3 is TGTGCCAGCTCACCTGCGTCGCTAGCGGGAGTAACCGGGGAGCTGTTTTTT. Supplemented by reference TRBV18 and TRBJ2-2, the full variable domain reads NAGVMQNPRHLVRRRGQEARLRCSPMKGHSHVYWYRQLPEEGLKFMVYLQKENIIDESGMPKERFSAEFPKEGPSILRIQQVVRGDSAAYFCASSPASLAGVTGELFFGEGSRLTVL.

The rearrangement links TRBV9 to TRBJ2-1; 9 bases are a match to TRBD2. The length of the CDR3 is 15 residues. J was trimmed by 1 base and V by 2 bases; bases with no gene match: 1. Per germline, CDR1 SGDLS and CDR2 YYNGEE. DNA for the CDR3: TGTGCCAGCAGCGTTAGCGGGAGTTCCTACAATGAGCAGTTCTTC. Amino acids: CASSVSGSSYNEQFF.

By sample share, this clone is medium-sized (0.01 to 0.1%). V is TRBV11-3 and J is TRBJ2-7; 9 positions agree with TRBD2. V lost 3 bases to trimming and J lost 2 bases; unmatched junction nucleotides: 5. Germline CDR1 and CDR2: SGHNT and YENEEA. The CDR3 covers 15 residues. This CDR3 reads CASSLATSGAYEQYF. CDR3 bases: TGTGCCAGCAGCTTGGCGACTAGCGGAGCCTACGAGCAGTACTTC.

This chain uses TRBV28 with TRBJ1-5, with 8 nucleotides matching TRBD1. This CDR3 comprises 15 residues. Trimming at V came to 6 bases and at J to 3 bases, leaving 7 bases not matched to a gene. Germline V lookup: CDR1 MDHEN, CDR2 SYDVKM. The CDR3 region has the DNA TGTGCCAGCAGATATGGACAGGGAAACAATCAGCCCCAGCATTTT. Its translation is CASRYGQGNNQPQHF.

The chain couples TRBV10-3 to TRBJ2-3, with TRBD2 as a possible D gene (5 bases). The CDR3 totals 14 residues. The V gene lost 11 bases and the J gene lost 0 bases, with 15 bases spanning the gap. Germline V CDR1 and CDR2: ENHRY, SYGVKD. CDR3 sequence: CAADHGVSTDTQYF. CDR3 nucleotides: TGTGCCGCCGATCACGGGGTAAGCACAGATACGCAGTATTTT.

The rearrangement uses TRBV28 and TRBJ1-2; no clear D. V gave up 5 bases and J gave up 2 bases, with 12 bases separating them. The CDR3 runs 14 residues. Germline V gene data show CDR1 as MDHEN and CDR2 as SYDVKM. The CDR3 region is CASSPRTVNYGYTF. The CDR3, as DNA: TGTGCCAGCAGTCCCCGGACCGTAAACTATGGCTACACCTTC.

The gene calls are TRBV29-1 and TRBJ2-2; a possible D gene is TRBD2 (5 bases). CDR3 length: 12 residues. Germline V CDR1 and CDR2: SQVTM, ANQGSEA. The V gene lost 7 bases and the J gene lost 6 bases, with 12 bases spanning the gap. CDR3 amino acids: CSARESAGELFF. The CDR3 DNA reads TGCAGCGCTCGGGAATCGGCCGGGGAGCTGTTTTTT.

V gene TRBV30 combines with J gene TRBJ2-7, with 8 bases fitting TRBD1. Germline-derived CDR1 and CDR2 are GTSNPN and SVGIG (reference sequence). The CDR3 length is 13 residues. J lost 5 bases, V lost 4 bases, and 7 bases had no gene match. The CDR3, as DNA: TGTGCCTGGAAGCTGGCAGGGGGCAACGAGCAGTACTTC. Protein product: CAWKLAGGNEQYF.

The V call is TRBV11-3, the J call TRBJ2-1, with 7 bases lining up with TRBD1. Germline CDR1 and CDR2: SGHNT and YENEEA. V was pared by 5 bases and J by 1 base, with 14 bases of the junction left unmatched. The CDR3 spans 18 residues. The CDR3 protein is CASSPFSGTVQSYNEQFF. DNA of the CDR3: TGTGCCAGCAGCCCCTTTTCCGGGACAGTCCAATCCTACAATGAGCAGTTCTTC.

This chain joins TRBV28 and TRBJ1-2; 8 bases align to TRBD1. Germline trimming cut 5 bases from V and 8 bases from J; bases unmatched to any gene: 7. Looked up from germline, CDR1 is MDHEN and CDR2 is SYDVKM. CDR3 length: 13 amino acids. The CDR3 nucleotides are TGTGCCAGCAGTCTAGGACAGGGTAGGGGCTACACCTTC. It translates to CASSLGQGRGYTF.